The next 3 T cell receptor beta chains were all read from a single sample in a study of graft-versus-host responses after intestinal transplantation. The antigens for these receptors are not known. Only in-frame clones appear in the TCRdb table, and some are missing; sequencing was by immunoSEQ multiplex PCR. Among 90,000 to 95,000 clones, 90% to 95% were seen once, and the ten largest hold about 0.5%. The sequenced sample was unstimulated CD8+ T cells sorted from spleen or lymph node cells, obtained before intestinal transplant. These receptors came from a human donor who received an intestinal transplant.

CDR3 DNA sequence: TGTGCCAGCAGCGTTGGGACTCTTTCCTACGAGCAGTACTTC. It yields the protein CASSVGTLSYEQYF. The chain recombines TRBV9 with TRBJ2-7; D may be TRBD2 (6 bases). CDR1 SGDLS and CDR2 YYNGEE come from the germline V gene. The CDR3 runs to 14 residues. V was pared by 2 bases and J by 1 base, with 10 bases between.

Notes on this clone: The junction departs from germline at one end; a sequencing error may be responsible. V usage is TRBV4-1 and J usage is TRBJ2-7, with no clear D. Germline V gene sequence: CDR1 MGHRA, CDR2 YSYEKL. CDR3 length: 15 residues. CDR3 residues: CASSQVLIDSHEQYF. The CDR3 nucleotides read TGCGCCAGCAGCCAAGTTCTTATCGACTCCCACGAGCAGTACTTC.

V and J are TRBV15 and TRBJ1-4; TRBD1 agrees at 7 bases. The germline V gene has CDR1 LNHNV and CDR2 YYDKDF (reference sequence). There are 15 residues in the CDR3. V shed 0 bases, J shed 7 bases, and the junction held 5 bases outside the gene matches. In DNA, the CDR3 is TGTGCCACCAGCAGAGATCGGGGACAGAGTGAAAAACTGTTTTTT. This gives the protein CATSRDRGQSEKLFF. Based on the CDR3 plus reference TRBV15 and TRBJ1-4, the full variable domain is DAMVIQNPRYQVTQFGKPVTLSCSQTLNHNVMYWYQQKSSQAPKLLFHYYDKDFNNEADTPDNFQSRRPNTSFCFLDIRSPGLGDTAMYLCATSRDRGQSEKLFFGSGTQLSVL.